The next 24 T cell receptor beta chains were all read from a single sample in a study of blood T cell repertoires in COVID-19. Generated by immunoSEQ multiplex PCR, the TCRdb table keeps only in-frame clones and is missing some. The profile shows about 120,000 clones, roughly 76% of them singletons. Sequences were obtained from peripheral blood. Source of these receptors: a human donor in a cohort sampled during active COVID-19.

The rearrangement uses TRBV7-9 and TRBJ2-3, with 8 nucleotides matching TRBD1. The CDR3 totals 15 residues. Germline CDR1 and CDR2: SEHNR and FQNEAQ (reference sequence). V dropped 3 bases and J dropped 6; count of bases not matched to a gene: 8. The CDR3, as DNA: TGTGCCAGCAGCTTGCCGGGACAGGCTCCCGATACGCAGTATTTT. Amino acids: CASSLPGQAPDTQYF.

The chain is built from TRBV9 and TRBJ2-1; 8 bases line up with TRBD2. This CDR3 is 15 amino acids long. Germline CDR1 is SGDLS and CDR2 is YYNGEE. Unmatched junction bases numbered 3, after V lost 2 bases and J lost 2 bases. The CDR3 reads CASSVSGAPYNEQFF. The CDR3 nucleotides read TGTGCCAGCAGCGTTAGCGGGGCCCCCTACAATGAGCAGTTCTTC.

The chain carries TRBV7-6 and TRBJ2-3, with D possibly TRBD1 on 5 matching bases. CDR3 length: 14 amino acids. CDR1 SGHVS and CDR2 FNYEAQ come from the germline V gene. V was clipped by 2 bases and J by 5 bases, with 11 bases between them. The CDR3 coding sequence is TGTGCCAGCAGCTTATCAGGGTCCGGAGATACGCAGTATTTT. Translated: CASSLSGSGDTQYF.

The J gene is TRBJ2-5, the V gene TRBV9; possibly TRBD1 for D (7 bases). In germline, CDR1 is SGDLS, CDR2 YYNGEE. Trimming removed 0 bases at V and 4 bases at J, with 10 bases between. This CDR3 has 14 residues. DNA of the CDR3: TGTGCCAGCAGCGTAGGACAGGGAGGAGAGACCCAGTACTTC. Protein product: CASSVGQGGETQYF.

This sequence joins TRBV19 and TRBJ2-3, with TRBD2 matching over 8 bases. The ends lost 4 bases at V and 0 bases at J; junction bases unmatched: 3. Germline values: CDR1 LNHDA, CDR2 SQIVND (reference sequence). This CDR3 has 15 residues. CDR3 protein: CASSTQRGSTDTQYF. As DNA, the CDR3 is TGTGCCAGTAGTACCCAGCGGGGGAGCACAGATACGCAGTATTTT.

V gene TRBV14 combines with J gene TRBJ2-7; the match to TRBD1 covers 8 bases. V shed 0 bases and J 1 base; nucleotides not matched to a gene: 14. This CDR3 has 19 residues. Germline CDR1 is SGHDN and CDR2 is FVKESK. CDR3 sequence reads: CASSQDMRTGMHGSYEQYF. As DNA, the CDR3 is TGTGCCAGCAGCCAAGATATGCGGACAGGGATGCACGGTTCCTACGAGCAGTACTTC.

The chain couples TRBV24-1 to TRBJ2-1, with D possibly TRBD1 on 6 matching bases. From germline, CDR1 is KGHDR and CDR2 SFDVKD. Between the trimmed V and J ends, which lost 2 bases and 9 bases, there was a span of 13 bases. The CDR3 is 14 residues long. CDR3 sequence: CATSDSTGLGEQFF. The CDR3 bases are TGTGCCACCAGTGATTCAACAGGGCTCGGTGAGCAGTTCTTC.

V gene TRBV4-3 combines with J gene TRBJ2-3, with 10 bases identical to TRBD2. CDR3 length: 18 amino acids. V trimming: 0 bases; J trimming: 6 bases; junction bases outside the gene matches: 12. Germline CDR1 and CDR2: LGHNA and YSLEER. The CDR3 sequence is CASSQDTALAGASDTQYF. The CDR3, as DNA: TGCGCCAGCAGCCAAGATACGGCCCTAGCGGGAGCTTCGGATACGCAGTATTTT.

The chain carries TRBV4-3 and TRBJ2-1; 11 bases are shared with TRBD2. The CDR3 is 18 residues long. The germline CDR1 and CDR2 sequences are LGHNA and YSLEER. Germline trimming cut 4 bases from V and 0 bases from J; bases unmatched to any gene: 8. CDR3 in amino acids: CASSRELAGGSSYNEQFF. Here the CDR3 DNA reads TGCGCCAGCAGCCGCGAATTAGCGGGAGGGAGCTCCTACAATGAGCAGTTCTTC.

The chain combines TRBV4-1 with TRBJ2-1; TRBD2 agrees at 13 bases. Germline assignment: CDR1 MGHRA and CDR2 YSYEKL. After removal of 4 bases from V and 8 bases from J, the junction contained 11 bases not matched to a gene. This CDR3 spans 17 amino acids. The CDR3, as DNA: TGCGCCAGCAGCCGAGCGTACACTAGCGGGGGGGCCGATGAGCAGTTCTTC. Its translation is CASSRAYTSGGADEQFF.

The chain couples TRBV6-5 to TRBJ2-2; TRBD1 matches 9 bases. The CDR3 contains 15 residues. Germline loops: CDR1 MNHEY, CDR2 SVGAGI. The junction had 5 bases not matched to a gene; V was cut back by 6 bases and J by 3 bases. The CDR3 sequence: CASRGQGLYTGELFF. CDR3 in DNA: TGTGCCAGCAGGGGACAGGGTTTGTACACCGGGGAGCTGTTTTTT.

The V gene is TRBV5-8, the J gene TRBJ2-2; 8 bases are shared with TRBD1. Trimming removed 0 bases from V and 5 bases from J; junction bases left unmatched: 6. Germline V gives CDR1 SGHTS, CDR2 YDEGEE. The CDR3 runs 16 residues. The CDR3 here is CASSLARTGWTGELFF. CDR3 nucleotide sequence: TGTGCCAGCAGCTTGGCCCGGACAGGGTGGACCGGGGAGCTGTTTTTT. Full variable domain (rest looked up from reference TRBV5-8 and TRBJ2-2): EAGVTQSPTHLIKTRGQQATLRCSPISGHTSVYWYQQALGLGLQFLLWYDEGEERNRGNFPPRFSGRQFPNYSSELNVNALELEDSALYLCASSLARTGWTGELFFGEGSRLTVL.

The rearrangement joins TRBV3-1 (or the pseudogene TRBV3-2) to TRBJ2-7; no firm D call. CDR3 length: 14 amino acids. V dropped 6 bases and J dropped 2 bases, with 14 bases sitting between them. CDR1 is LGHDT, CDR2 YNNKEL, per germline (reference sequence). CDR3 residues: CASRSAGKAYEQYF. As DNA, the CDR3 is TGTGCCAGCAGATCCGCTGGCAAAGCCTACGAGCAGTACTTC.

V is TRBV2 and J is TRBJ2-3, with 10 bases identical to TRBD2. This CDR3 comprises 14 residues. Germline V gene data show CDR1 as SNHLY and CDR2 as FYNNEI. The trim removed 5 bases at V and 4 bases at J, leaving 3 bases unmatched. The CDR3 loop is CASSTSGNADTQYF. The CDR3 nucleotides are TGTGCCAGCAGTACTAGCGGGAACGCAGATACGCAGTATTTT.

V gene TRBV6-2 or TRBV6-3 combines with J gene TRBJ1-2, with 8 bases that match TRBD1. The CDR3 totals 16 residues. V lost 2 bases, J lost 4 bases, and 9 bases stayed unmatched. Germline V CDR1 and CDR2: MNHEY, SVGEGT. CDR3 residues: CASSYPTDRVFYGYTF. The CDR3 DNA follows: TGTGCCAGCAGTTACCCTACGGACAGGGTTTTCTATGGCTACACCTTC.

The chain employs TRBV7-2 and TRBJ2-2; 8 bases map to TRBD1. Per germline, CDR1 SGHTA and CDR2 FQGNSA. The V segment lost 4 bases and the J segment 1 base; nucleotides outside the gene matches: 2. CDR3 length: 15 residues. In DNA form, the CDR3 reads TGTGCCAGCAGCTCAGGACAGGGGAACACCGGGGAGCTGTTTTTT. Amino acid sequence: CASSSGQGNTGELFF.

This sequence joins TRBV4-1 and TRBJ2-7; 12 bases line up with TRBD1. Germline CDR1 MGHRA, CDR2 YSYEKL. Trimming removed 4 bases from V and 7 bases from J; junction bases left unmatched: 8. The CDR3 contains 15 residues. The CDR3 here is CASSPGQGAQREQYF. CDR3 DNA sequence: TGCGCCAGCAGCCCGGGACAGGGGGCGCAGAGGGAGCAGTACTTC.

The DNA of the CDR3 is TGTGCCAGCAGTCCGCCGACGGCCCCGGGGGGCTACACCTTC. This gives the protein CASSPPTAPGGYTF. The chain is built from TRBV28 and TRBJ1-2; D ambiguous. This CDR3 region has 14 residues. The V end was cut by 5 bases, the J end by 8 bases, with 18 bases between. Germline V lookup: CDR1 MDHEN, CDR2 SYDVKM.

The chain carries TRBV11-3 and TRBJ1-2; 7 bases agree with TRBD1. The CDR3 has 13 residues. Germline loops: CDR1 SGHNT, CDR2 YENEEA. The V segment lost 2 bases and the J segment 8 bases; nucleotides outside the gene matches: 5. CDR3 protein: CASSLSGGTGYTF. Written as DNA, the CDR3 is TGTGCCAGCAGCTTATCAGGGGGAACCGGCTACACCTTC.

The chain carries TRBV6-5 and TRBJ2-4; D is undetermined. CDR3 size: 15 residues. Germline V gene sequence: CDR1 MNHEY, CDR2 SVGAGI. V lost 2 bases and J lost 0, with 8 bases in between. Here the CDR3 reads CASSYISVAKNIQYF. CDR3 coding DNA: TGTGCCAGCAGTTACATCTCGGTAGCCAAAAACATTCAGTACTTC.

This clone was seen a handful of times. The chain employs TRBV20-1 and TRBJ2-1, with 7 nucleotides matching TRBD2. V shed 3 bases and J 7 bases; nucleotides not matched to a gene: 12. CDR1 and CDR2 (germline): DFQATT, SNEGSKA (reference sequence). The CDR3 contains 15 residues. The CDR3 DNA is TGCAGTGCTAGTACCGGGTGGGGAGGGGTGAATGAGCAGTTCTTC. It encodes CSASTGWGGVNEQFF.

The CDR3, as DNA: TGTGCCAGCAGCGCACGGAGCGGGGGGGCCGGGAATGAGCAGTTCTTC. Translation gives CASSARSGGAGNEQFF. V is TRBV3-1 (or the pseudogene TRBV3-2) and J is TRBJ2-1; 10 bases fit TRBD2. The CDR3 contains 16 residues. Germline assignment: CDR1 LGHDT and CDR2 YNNKEL (reference sequence). Trimming removed 5 bases from V and 7 bases from J; junction bases left unmatched: 11.

The genes are TRBV6-5 and TRBJ2-7; D ambiguous. Germline-derived CDR1 and CDR2 are MNHEY and SVGAGI. The CDR3 runs 12 residues. Trimming cost V 6 bases and J 3 bases, with 9 bases left between them. The CDR3 sequence: CASSTRGYEQYF. As DNA, the CDR3 is TGTGCCAGCAGCACACGTGGCTACGAGCAGTACTTC.

This rearrangement joins TRBV2 to TRBJ2-3; maybe TRBD2 (5 bases). CDR1 is SNHLY and CDR2 is FYNNEI in the germline V gene. The CDR3 totals 14 residues. Trimming pared 4 bases from V and 5 bases from J, leaving 13 bases between. The CDR3 DNA reads TGTGCCAGCAGTGCTTCGCTAGCTCTAGATACGCAGTATTTT. Its protein product is CASSASLALDTQYF.